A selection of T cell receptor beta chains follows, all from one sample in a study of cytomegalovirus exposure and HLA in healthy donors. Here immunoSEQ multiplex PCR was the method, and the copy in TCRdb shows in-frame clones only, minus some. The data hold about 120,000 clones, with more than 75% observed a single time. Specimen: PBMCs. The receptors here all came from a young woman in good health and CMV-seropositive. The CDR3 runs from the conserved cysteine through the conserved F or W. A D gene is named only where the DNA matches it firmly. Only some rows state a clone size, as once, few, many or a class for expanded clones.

CAISDPGGTGDTEAFF TGTGCCATCAGTGATCCCGGAGGGACAGGTGACACTGAAGCTTTCTTT TRBJ1-1 NA TRBV10-3 TRBD1
CASSLGQDFGRDGYTF TGCGCCAGCAGCCTAGGACAGGACTTCGGGCGTGATGGCTACACCTTC TRBJ1-2 NA TRBV5-1 TRBD1
CASSDSGLAGGSSYNEQFF TGTGCCAGCAGTGACTCGGGATTAGCGGGGGGAAGCTCCTACAATGAGCAGTTCTTC TRBJ2-1 NA TRBV6-4 TRBD2
CASSPGTGLTYEQYF TGTGCCAGCTCACCGGGGACAGGATTAACCTACGAGCAGTACTTC TRBJ2-7 NA TRBV18 TRBD1
CASSVGGRLGQETQYF TGTGCCAGCAGCGTAGGAGGTAGACTAGGCCAAGAGACCCAGTACTTC TRBJ2-5 NA TRBV9 NA
CAWSVLKSNTF TGTGCCTGGAGTGTACTGAAGTCTAACACCTTC TRBJ1-2 few TRBV30 NA
CASSLIFYEQYF TGTGCCAGCAGCTTAATCTTCTACGAGCAGTACTTC TRBJ2-7 NA TRBV7-2 NA
CASRSTGIMNTQYF TGTGCCAGCAGATCAACAGGGATAATGAATACGCAGTATTTT TRBJ2-3 NA TRBV6-1 NA
CASSISRGYEQYF TGTGCCAGTAGTATAAGCAGGGGCTACGAGCAGTACTTC TRBJ2-7 NA TRBV19 NA
CASSELGTAFYGYTF TGTGCCAGCAGTGAGCTTGGGACAGCCTTCTATGGCTACACCTTC TRBJ1-2 NA TRBV6-1 TRBD1
CASSLTSGLFYEQYF TGTGCCAGCAGCTTAACTAGCGGCCTATTTTACGAGCAGTACTTC TRBJ2-7 NA TRBV7-2 TRBD2
CASRGLRGQADVNEKLFF TGTGCCAGCAGGGGACTTAGGGGACAGGCAGACGTTAATGAAAAACTGTTTTTT TRBJ1-4 NA TRBV7-9 TRBD1
CASSLNLQRGGTDTQYF TGTGCCAGCAGTCTAAACCTTCAGCGGGGCGGCACAGATACGCAGTATTTT TRBJ2-3 NA TRBV11-2 TRBD2
CASSPGGLTNEKLFF TGTGCCAGCAGTCCTGGGGGCCTTACTAATGAAAAACTGTTTTTT TRBJ1-4 NA TRBV28 NA